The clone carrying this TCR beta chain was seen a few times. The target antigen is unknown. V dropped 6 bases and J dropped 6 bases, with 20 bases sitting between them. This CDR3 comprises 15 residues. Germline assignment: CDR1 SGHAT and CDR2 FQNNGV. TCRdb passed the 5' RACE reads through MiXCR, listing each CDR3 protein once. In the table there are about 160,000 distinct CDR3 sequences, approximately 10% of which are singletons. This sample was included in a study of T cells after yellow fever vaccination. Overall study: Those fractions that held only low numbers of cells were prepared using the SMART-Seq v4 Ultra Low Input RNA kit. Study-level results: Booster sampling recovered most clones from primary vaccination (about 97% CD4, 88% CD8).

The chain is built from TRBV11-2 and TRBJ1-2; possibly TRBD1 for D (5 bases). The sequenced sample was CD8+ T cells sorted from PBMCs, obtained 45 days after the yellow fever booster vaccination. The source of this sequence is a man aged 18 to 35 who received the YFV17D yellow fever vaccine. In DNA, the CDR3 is TGTGCCAGCAGTTCCTGGTACGGGGGGGAGGATGGCTACACCTTC. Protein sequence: CASSSWYGGEDGYTF.